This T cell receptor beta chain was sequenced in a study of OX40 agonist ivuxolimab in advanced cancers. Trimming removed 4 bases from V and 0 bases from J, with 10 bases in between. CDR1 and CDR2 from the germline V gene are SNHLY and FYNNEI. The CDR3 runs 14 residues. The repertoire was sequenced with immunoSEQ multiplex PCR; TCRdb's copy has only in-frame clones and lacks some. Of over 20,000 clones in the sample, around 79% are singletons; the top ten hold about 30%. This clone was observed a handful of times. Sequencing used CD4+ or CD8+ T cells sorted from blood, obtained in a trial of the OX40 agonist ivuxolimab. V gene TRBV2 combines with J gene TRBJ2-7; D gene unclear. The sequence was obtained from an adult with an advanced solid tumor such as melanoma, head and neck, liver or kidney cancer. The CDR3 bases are TGTGCCAGCAGTGGGGTTTGGCCCTCCTACGAGCAGTACTTC. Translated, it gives CASSGVWPSYEQYF.